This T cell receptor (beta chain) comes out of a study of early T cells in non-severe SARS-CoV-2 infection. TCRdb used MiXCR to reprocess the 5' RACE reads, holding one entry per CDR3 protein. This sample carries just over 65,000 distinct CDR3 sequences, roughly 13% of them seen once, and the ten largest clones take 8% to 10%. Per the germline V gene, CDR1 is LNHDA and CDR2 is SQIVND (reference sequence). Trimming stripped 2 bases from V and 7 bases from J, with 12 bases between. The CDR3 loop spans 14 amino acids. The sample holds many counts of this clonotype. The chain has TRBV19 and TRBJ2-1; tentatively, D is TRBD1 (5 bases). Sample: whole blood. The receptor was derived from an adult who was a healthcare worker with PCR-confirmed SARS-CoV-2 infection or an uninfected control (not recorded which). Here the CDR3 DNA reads TGTGCCAGTAGTATATCACCGGCAGGGAATGAGCAGTTCTTC. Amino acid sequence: CASSISPAGNEQFF. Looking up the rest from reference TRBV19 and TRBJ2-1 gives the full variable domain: DGGITQSPKYLFRKEGQNVTLSCEQNLNHDAMYWYRQDPGQGLRLIYYSQIVNDFQKGDIAEGYSVSREKKESFPLTVTSAQKNPTAFYLCASSISPAGNEQFFGPGTRLTVL.